The 14 T cell receptor beta chains listed next were all sequenced from one sample in a study of blood T cells in healthy people across ages. Next came a second PCR, run for about 7 to 12 cycles, which used a sample-barcoded 5' primer along with a J-beta primer mix. Each CDR3 protein is one row after TCRdb ran MiXCR on the 5' RACE reads. The repertoire consists of approximately 820,000 distinct CDR3 sequences, with under 45% occurring once and the leading ten covering around 21%. The sample was blood. These receptors all come from a man between 60 and 75 years old in good health.

This clonotype turned up a few times. CDR3 region: CATCSGDSYEQYF. CDR3 sequence (DNA): TGTGCCACCTGTTCCGGGGATTCTTACGAGCAGTACTTC. V is TRBV19 and J is TRBJ2-4; D perhaps matches TRBD2 (5 bases). Near its end, the DNA agrees better with TRBJ2-7, so the J call may be wrong. Germline CDR1 reads LNHDA; CDR2 reads SQIVND (reference sequence). The CDR3 extends over 13 amino acids.

Ten or more counts support this clonotype. The rearrangement links TRBV29-1 to TRBJ2-4, with TRBD1 matching over 7 bases. This CDR3 contains 14 residues. Germline V gives CDR1 SQVTM, CDR2 ANQGSEA. V lost 6 bases, J lost 4 bases, and 9 bases stayed unmatched. CDR3 nucleotide sequence: TGCAGCGTGACCTTTGACAGGGCTAAAAACATTCAGTACTTC. This codes for CSVTFDRAKNIQYF.

This sequence joins TRBV28 and TRBJ2-3; possible D gene TRBD1, 5 bases. This CDR3 has 16 residues. The V end was cut by 3 bases, the J end by 0 bases, with 13 bases between. Germline CDR1 MDHEN, CDR2 SYDVKM. CDR3 coding DNA: TGTGCCAGCAGTTTTAGGTGGGGCCCTAGCACAGATACGCAGTATTTT. It specifies CASSFRWGPSTDTQYF.

This clonotype was counted between two and nine times. V usage is TRBV5-1 and J usage is TRBJ1-4, with D unclear. This CDR3 region has 16 residues. V was cut by 0 bases and J by 3 bases, with 12 bases left in between. Germline loops: CDR1 SGHRS, CDR2 YFSETQ. In DNA, the CDR3 is TGCGCCAGCAGCTTGGACGGACTGTCGTCTAATGAAAAACTGTTTTTT. Amino acid sequence: CASSLDGLSSNEKLFF.

V gene TRBV7-3 combines with J gene TRBJ2-5, with 8 bases that match TRBD1. V was clipped by 2 bases and J by 11 bases; unmatched bases: 13. CDR3 length equals 15 residues. Germline CDR1 SGHTA, CDR2 FQGTGA. In nucleotides, the CDR3 is TGTGCCAGCAGCTTAGACAGGGGCCTCGAGGGATGGCAGTACTTC. Encoded protein: CASSLDRGLEGWQYF. Based on the CDR3 plus reference TRBV7-3 and TRBJ2-5, the full variable domain is GAGVSQTPSNKVTEKGKYVELRCDPISGHTALYWYRQSLGQGPEFLIYFQGTGAADDSGLPNDRFFAVRPEGSVSTLKIQRTERGDSAVYLCASSLDRGLEGWQYFGPGTRLLVL.

The chain recombines TRBV7-2 with TRBJ2-5; TRBD2 matches at 7 bases. Germline V lookup: CDR1 SGHTA, CDR2 FQGNSA. This CDR3 comprises 16 residues. The junction had 10 bases not matched to a gene; V was cut back by 4 bases and J by 2 bases. The CDR3 nucleotides read TGTGCCAGCAGCTCCCGTACGGGGCGGGGGCAAGAGACCCAGTACTTC. Its protein product is CASSSRTGRGQETQYF.

V usage is TRBV20-1 and J usage is TRBJ2-7; D is tentatively TRBD1 or TRBD2 (5 bases each). CDR1 is DFQATT, CDR2 SNEGSKA, per germline (reference sequence). Trimming left V 0 bases short and J 1 base short, with 10 bases between. This CDR3 is 14 amino acids long. The CDR3 region is CSARDQGRSYEQYF. The CDR3 region has the DNA TGCAGTGCTAGAGATCAGGGACGGTCCTACGAGCAGTACTTC.

There are a few counts of this clonotype. The chain links TRBV7-2 to TRBJ2-7; a possible D gene is TRBD1 (7 bases). V was shortened by 5 bases and J by 2 bases, with 16 bases between the two germline ends. Germline CDR1 reads SGHTA; CDR2 reads FQGNSA. There are 15 residues in the CDR3. CDR3 sequence (DNA): TGTGCCAGCAGCCAGGGGGGACCCCCCACCTACGAGCAGTACTTC. Translated: CASSQGGPPTYEQYF.

This rearrangement joins TRBV7-2 to TRBJ1-5, with D hard to call. V was trimmed by 7 bases and J by 4 bases, leaving 14 bases between them. This CDR3 contains 14 residues. Germline V gene lookup returns CDR1 SGHTA and CDR2 FQGNSA. The CDR3 is CASIFVSGNQPQHF. DNA for the CDR3: TGTGCCAGCATCTTTGTTTCCGGGAATCAGCCCCAGCATTTT.

This clonotype has only a few counts. The chain has TRBV21-1 and TRBJ2-5; the table's D call TRBD1 went unverified against the DNA. TRBV21-1 is designated a pseudogene. The CDR3 has 17 residues. The CDR3 DNA follows: TGTGCCAGCAGCAAAACCCCCGGCAGTTCGTCTCGGGAGACCCAGTACTTC. Its protein is CASSKTPGSSSRETQYF.

The chain couples TRBV6-2 or TRBV6-3 to TRBJ2-7; possibly TRBD2 for D (5 bases). Germline-derived CDR1 and CDR2 are MNHEY and SVGEGT. The CDR3 covers 18 residues. Deletions cut 7 bases from V and 3 bases from J, with 28 bases between. The CDR3 nucleotides read TGTGCCAGCACCTCCCCCATAGAGAGCGGAGGCAATTTCTACGAGCAGTACTTC. Translation gives CASTSPIESGGNFYEQYF.

This clonotype was seen a handful of times. The chain links TRBV15 to TRBJ2-7; possible D gene TRBD1, 6 bases. Matching the DNA end better, TRBJ2-5 makes the J call doubtful. CDR3 size: 14 residues. The germline gives CDR1 LNHNV, CDR2 YYDKDF (reference sequence). The CDR3 region has the DNA TGTGCCACCAGCAGAGAGACAGGCCGGGAGACCCAGTACTTC. This codes for CATSRETGRETQYF.

This clonotype was recorded only once. The chain combines TRBV6-4 with TRBJ2-3; weak D call: TRBD1 (5 bases). CDR1 and CDR2 from the germline V gene are MRHNA and SNTAGT. The ends were cut back, 8 bases at V and 5 bases at J, with 17 bases in the middle. This CDR3 has 14 residues. The CDR3 protein is CASLNPQGEDTQYF. The CDR3 DNA reads TGTGCCAGCCTAAATCCGCAGGGTGAAGATACGCAGTATTTT.

At least ten counts were recorded for this clonotype. Relative to the germline gene, one junction end is altered; a read error may explain this. J is TRBJ2-5 and V is TRBV3-1; weak D call: TRBD2 (6 bases). Near its end, the DNA agrees better with TRBJ2-7, so the J call may be wrong. Germline loops: CDR1 LGHDT, CDR2 YNNKEL (reference sequence). This CDR3 region has 14 residues. CDR3 coding DNA: TGTGCCAGCAGCCACGATGGGGGGTCCTTCGAGCAGTACTTC. Protein sequence: CASSHDGGSFEQYF.